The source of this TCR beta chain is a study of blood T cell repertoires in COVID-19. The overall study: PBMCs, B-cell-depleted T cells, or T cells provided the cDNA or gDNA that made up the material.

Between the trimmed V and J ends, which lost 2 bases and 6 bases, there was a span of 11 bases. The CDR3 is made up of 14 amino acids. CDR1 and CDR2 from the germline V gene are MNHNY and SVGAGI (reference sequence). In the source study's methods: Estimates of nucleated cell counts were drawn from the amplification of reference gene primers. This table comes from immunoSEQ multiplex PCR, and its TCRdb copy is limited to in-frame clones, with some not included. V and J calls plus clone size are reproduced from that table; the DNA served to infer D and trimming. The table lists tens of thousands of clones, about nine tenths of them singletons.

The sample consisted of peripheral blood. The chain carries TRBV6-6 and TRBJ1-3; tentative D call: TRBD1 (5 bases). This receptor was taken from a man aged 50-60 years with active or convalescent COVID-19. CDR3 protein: CASSYALTENTIYF. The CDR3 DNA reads TGTGCCAGCAGTTACGCCCTGACAGAAAACACCATATATTTT.